This TCR beta chain was captured in a study of cytomegalovirus exposure and HLA in healthy donors. Study context: Roughly 179 million T cells yielded more than 90 million unique TCR beta sequences, as an earlier analysis found. General study points: Overall, approximately 150 TCR beta chains were annotated as cytomegalovirus-associated.

PCR was performed using 60 Vbeta and 13 Jbeta primers. The data were produced by immunoSEQ multiplex PCR, yet TCRdb's version contains in-frame clones alone and is incomplete. The sample lists 120,000 or so clones; about 80% were seen once. About this clone: No antigen is known for it.

Sequencing used PBMCs. The sequence was obtained from a human donor in good health.

The CDR3 sequence is CSARQGGFTNEQFF. The CDR3 DNA is TGCAGCGCTCGACAGGGAGGCTTTACGAATGAGCAGTTCTTC. The chain employs TRBV29-1 and TRBJ2-1; tentative D call: TRBD1 (7 bases). Germline loops: CDR1 SQVTM, CDR2 ANQGSEA. The CDR3 consists of 14 residues. V shed 7 bases and J shed 7 bases, with 20 bases lying between them.